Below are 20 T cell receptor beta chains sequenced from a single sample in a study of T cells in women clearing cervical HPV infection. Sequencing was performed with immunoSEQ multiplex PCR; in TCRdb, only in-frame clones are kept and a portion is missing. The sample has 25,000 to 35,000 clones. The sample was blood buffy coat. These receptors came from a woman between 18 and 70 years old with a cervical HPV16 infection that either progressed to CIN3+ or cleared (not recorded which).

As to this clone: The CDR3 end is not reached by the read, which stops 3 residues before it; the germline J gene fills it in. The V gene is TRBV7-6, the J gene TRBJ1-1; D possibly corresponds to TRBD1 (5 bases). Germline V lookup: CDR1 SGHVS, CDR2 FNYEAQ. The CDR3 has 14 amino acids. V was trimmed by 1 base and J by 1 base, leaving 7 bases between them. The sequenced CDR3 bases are TGTGCCAGCAGCTTAGGGCAGGGGAACACTGAA. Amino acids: CASSLGQGNTE. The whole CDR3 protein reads CASSLGQGNTEAFF.

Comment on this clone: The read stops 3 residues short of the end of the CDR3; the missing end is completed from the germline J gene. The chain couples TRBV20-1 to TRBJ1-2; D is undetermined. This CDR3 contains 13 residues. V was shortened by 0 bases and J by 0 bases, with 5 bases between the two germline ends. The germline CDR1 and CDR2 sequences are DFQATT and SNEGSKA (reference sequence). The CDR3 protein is CSARDSSNYGYTF. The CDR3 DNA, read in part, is TGCAGTGCTAGAGACAGTTCTAACTATGGC.

CDR3 DNA, as far as it was read: TGTGCCAGCAGCTTAACGGCAAAAGAGACC. It encodes CASSLTAKET. The entire CDR3 reads CASSLTAKETQYF. This chain links TRBV7-3 with TRBJ2-5; D remains ambiguous. The missing CDR3 end, 3 residues past where the read stops, is filled in from the germline J gene. The CDR3 is made up of 13 amino acids. Trimming removed 0 bases at V and 3 bases at J, with 5 bases between. Germline-derived CDR1 and CDR2 are SGHTA and FQGTGA.

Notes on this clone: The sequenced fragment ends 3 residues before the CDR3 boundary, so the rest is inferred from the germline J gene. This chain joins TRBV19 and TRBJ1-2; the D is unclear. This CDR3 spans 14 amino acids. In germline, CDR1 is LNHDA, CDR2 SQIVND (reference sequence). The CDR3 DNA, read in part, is TGTGCCAGTAGTAAACCAGGCAACTTCTACGAC. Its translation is CASSKPGNFYD. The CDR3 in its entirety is CASSKPGNFYDYTF.

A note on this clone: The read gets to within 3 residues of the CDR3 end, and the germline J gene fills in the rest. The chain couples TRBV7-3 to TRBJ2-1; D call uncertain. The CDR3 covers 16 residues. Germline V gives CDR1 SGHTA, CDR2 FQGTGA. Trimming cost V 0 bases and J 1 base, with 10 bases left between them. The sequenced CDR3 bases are TGTGCCAGCAGCTTAACTTCCAGTTTGTCCTACAATGAG. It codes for CASSLTSSLSYNE. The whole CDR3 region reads CASSLTSSLSYNEQFF.

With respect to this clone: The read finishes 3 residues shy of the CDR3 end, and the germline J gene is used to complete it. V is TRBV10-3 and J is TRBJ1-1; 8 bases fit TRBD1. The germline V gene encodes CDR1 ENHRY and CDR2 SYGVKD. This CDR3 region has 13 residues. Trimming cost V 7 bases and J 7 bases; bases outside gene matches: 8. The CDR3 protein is CAIKSGGRNEAFF. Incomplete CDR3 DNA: TGTGCCATCAAGTCAGGGGGCAGGAATGAA.

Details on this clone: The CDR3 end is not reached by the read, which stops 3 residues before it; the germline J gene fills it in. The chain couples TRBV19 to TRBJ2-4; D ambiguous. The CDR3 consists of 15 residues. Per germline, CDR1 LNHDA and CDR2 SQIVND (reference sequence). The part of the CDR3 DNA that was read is TGTGCCAGTAGTATCACAGACGAAACTGGCTATGGT. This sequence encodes CASSITDETGYG. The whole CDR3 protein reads CASSITDETGYGQYF. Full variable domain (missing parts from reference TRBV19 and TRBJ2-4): DGGITQSPKYLFRKEGQNVTLSCEQNLNHDAMYWYRQDPGQGLRLIYYSQIVNDFQKGDIAEGYSVSREKKESFPLTVTSAQKNPTAFYLCASSITDETGYGQYFGAGTRLSVL.

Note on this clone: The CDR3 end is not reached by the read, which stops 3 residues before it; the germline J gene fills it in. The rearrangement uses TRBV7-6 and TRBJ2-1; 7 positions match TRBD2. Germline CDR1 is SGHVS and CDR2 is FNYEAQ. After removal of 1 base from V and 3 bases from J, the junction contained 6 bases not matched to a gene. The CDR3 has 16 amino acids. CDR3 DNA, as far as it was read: TGTGCCAGCAGCTTAGAGGGCGGGAGTATCTACAATGAG. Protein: CASSLEGGSIYNE. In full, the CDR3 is CASSLEGGSIYNEQFF.

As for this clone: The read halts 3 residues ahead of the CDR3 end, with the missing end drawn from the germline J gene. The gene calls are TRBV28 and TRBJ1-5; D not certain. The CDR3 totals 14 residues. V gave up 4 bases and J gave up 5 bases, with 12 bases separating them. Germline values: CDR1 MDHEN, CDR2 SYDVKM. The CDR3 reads CASSSQIQYQPQHF. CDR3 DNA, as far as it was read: TGTGCCAGCAGTTCCCAGATCCAATATCAGCCC. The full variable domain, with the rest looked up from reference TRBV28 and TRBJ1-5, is DVKVTQSSRYLVKRTGEKVFLECVQDMDHENMFWYRQDPGLGLRLIYFSYDVKMKEKGDIPEGYSVSREKKERFSLILESASTNQTSMYLCASSSQIQYQPQHFGDGTRLSIL.

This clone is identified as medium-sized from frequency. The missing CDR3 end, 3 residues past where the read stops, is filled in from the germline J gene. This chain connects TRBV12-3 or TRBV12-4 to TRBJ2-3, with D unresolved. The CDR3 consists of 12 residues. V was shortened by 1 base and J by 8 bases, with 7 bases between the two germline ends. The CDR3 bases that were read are TGTGCCAGCAGTTTAGGGCAACCTACG. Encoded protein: CASSLGQPT. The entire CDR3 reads CASSLGQPTQYF.

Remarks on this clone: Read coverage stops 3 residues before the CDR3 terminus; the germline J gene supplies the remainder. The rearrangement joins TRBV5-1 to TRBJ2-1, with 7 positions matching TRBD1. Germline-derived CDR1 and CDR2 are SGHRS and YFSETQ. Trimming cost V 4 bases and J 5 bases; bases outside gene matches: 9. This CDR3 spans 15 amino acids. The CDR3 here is CASSAWGQSNNEQFF. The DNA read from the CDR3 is TGCGCCAGCAGCGCGTGGGGACAGAGTAACAATGAG.

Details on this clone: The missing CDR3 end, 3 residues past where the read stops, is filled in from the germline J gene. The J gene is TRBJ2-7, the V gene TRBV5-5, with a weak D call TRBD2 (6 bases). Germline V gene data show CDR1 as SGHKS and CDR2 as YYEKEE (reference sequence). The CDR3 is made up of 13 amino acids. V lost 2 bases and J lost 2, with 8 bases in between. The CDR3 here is CASSFTGAYEQYF. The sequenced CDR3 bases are TGTGCCAGCAGCTTCACGGGGGCCTACGAG.

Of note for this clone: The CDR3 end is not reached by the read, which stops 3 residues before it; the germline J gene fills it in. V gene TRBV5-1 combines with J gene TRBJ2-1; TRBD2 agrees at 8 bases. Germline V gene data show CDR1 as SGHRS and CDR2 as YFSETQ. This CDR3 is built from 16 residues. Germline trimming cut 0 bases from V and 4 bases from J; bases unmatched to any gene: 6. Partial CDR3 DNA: TGCGCCAGCAGCTTGGATAACGGGGGGGCGTACAATGAG. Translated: CASSLDNGGAYNE. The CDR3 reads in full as CASSLDNGGAYNEQFF.

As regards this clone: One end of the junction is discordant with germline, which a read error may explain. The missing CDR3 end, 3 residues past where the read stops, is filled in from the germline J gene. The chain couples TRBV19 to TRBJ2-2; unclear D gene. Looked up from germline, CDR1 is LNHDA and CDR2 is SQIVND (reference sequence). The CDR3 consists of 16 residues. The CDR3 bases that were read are TGTGCTAGTAAGGGCCCTTCGGCAGCGAACACCGGGGAG. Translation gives CASKGPSAANTGE. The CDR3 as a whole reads CASKGPSAANTGELFF.

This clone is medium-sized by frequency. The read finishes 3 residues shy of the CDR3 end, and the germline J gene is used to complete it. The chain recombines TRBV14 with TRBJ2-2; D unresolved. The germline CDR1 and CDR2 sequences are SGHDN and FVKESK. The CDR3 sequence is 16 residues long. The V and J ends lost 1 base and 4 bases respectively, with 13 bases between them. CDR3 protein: CASSQARLSGTGELFF. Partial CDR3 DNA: TGTGCCAGCAGCCAAGCAAGACTTTCGGGCACCGGGGAG.

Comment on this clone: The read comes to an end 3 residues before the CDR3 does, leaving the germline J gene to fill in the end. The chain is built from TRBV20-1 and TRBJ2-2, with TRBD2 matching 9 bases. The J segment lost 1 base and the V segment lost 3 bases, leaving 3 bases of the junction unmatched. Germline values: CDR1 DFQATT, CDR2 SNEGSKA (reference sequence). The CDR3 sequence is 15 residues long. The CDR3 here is CSARRGGVNTGELFF. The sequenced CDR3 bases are TGCAGTGCTAGGCGGGGGGGAGTGAACACCGGGGAG.

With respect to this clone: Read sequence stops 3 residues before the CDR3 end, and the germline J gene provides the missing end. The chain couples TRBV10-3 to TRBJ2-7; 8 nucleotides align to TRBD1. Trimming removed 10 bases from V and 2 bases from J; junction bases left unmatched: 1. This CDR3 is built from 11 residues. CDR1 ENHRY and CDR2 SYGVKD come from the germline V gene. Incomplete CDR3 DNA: TGTGCCACACAGGGGGCCTACGAG. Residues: CATQGAYE. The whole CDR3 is CATQGAYEQYF.

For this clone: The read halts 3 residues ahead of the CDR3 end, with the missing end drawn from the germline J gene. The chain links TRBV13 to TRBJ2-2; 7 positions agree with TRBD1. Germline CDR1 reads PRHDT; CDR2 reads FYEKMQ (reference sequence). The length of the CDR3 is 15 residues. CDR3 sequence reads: CASSLRQGFKSALFF. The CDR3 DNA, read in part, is TGTGCCAGCAGCTTACGACAGGGTTTTAAGAGCGCG.

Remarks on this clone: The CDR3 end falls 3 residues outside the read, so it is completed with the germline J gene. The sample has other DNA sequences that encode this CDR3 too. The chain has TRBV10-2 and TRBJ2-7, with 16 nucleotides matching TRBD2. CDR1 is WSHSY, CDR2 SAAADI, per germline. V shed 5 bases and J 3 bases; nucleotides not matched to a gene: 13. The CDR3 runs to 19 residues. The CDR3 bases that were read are TGCGCCAGCAGTCAAACTCCGGGACTAGCGGGAGGGCCACTCTACGAG. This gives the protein CASSQTPGLAGGPLYE. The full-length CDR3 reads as CASSQTPGLAGGPLYEQYF.

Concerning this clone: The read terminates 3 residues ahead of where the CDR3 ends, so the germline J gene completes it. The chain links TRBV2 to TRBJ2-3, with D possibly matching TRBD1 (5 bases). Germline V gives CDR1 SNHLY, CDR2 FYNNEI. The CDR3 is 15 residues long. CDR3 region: CASSSRVSGNQPQYF. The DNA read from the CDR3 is TGTGCCAGCAGCTCCAGGGTTTCTGGCAATCAGCCG.